This TCR beta chain was found in a study of T-cell reconstitution after alpha-beta-depleted transplantation in children. The CDR3 is made up of 16 amino acids. Unmatched junction bases numbered 4, after V lost 1 base and J lost 4 bases. CDR1 and CDR2 from the germline V gene are SGHVS and FNYEAQ. During its preparation, the TCRbeta library received unique molecular identifiers. Via MiXCR, TCRdb re-called the PCR reads, giving one row per CDR3 protein. The table lists approximately 400,000 distinct CDR3 sequences, about a tenth of them singletons. This clonotype appeared a few times. The chain carries TRBV7-6 and TRBJ2-3, with 11 nucleotides matching TRBD1. This sequence was found in a human donor who donated a stem cell graft to a child with acute myeloid leukemia. Sequencing used PBMCs from the stem cell graft donor, obtained from the stem cell graft. In DNA form, the CDR3 reads TGTGCCAGCAGCTTAGGGACAGGGGGCGCGTCAGATACGCAGTATTTT. Translation: CASSLGTGGASDTQYF.